This T cell receptor beta chain was identified in a study of blood T cell repertoires in COVID-19 (dated by TCRdb to 2018 to 2021). In terms of the full investigation: Samples covering the acute and convalescent phases of COVID-19 were provided by collaborators in the United States, Italy and Spain. The material from the prospective study consisted of cDNA or gDNA derived from T cells, B-cell-depleted T cells, or PBMCs. Deeply sampled blood TCRbeta repertoires from subjects exposed to, actively infected with, or recovered from COVID-19 were included in the dataset. A freely available public database, intended as a resource for researchers studying the immune response to SARS-CoV-2, is where the repertoires were released. The samples were drawn from two sources: the first 160 participants of the ongoing ImmuneRACE study, and 1,000 to 1,500 subjects contributed by 6 global collaborators. A de-identified subject ID, COVID-19 status, age in years and sex were almost always included in the sample metadata. Where available, HLA class I and class II types were taken from metadata supplied by the sample provider and were not determined by assay-based typing.

Samples from volunteer blood donors who had recovered from COVID-19 were contributed by a second Seattle source. Each collaborating institution followed its own protocols to collect whole blood in K2EDTA tubes. Collaborator samples were shipped for TCRbeta analysis as frozen whole blood, isolated PBMCs, or DNA extracted from either sample type. Trimmed from V: 4 bases; trimmed from J: 2 bases; junction bases lacking a gene match: 5. The CDR3 goes from the cysteine to the phenylalanine over 16 residues. CDR3 DNA only is kept here, 48 bases in frame from base 1. CDR1 and CDR2, per the germline V gene (reference sequence), are LNHDA and SQIVND. What the authors observed across the whole study: The amount of clinical and demographic metadata varied by source and participant and was provided uncurated.

A remark on this clone: This receptor's antigen is unknown. Base qualities are missing; no much larger clone stands one base away.

TCRbeta CDR3 regions were amplified from genomic DNA using the immunoSEQ Assay, a bias-controlled multiplex PCR. The original methods were these. The number of nucleated cells in each sample was estimated from the amplification of reference gene primers within the assay. To quantify the absolute abundance of each unique TCRbeta CDR3 rearrangement, sequence reads were collapsed and filtered. Productive Simpson clonality was computed per sample as the square root of Simpson's diversity index over productive rearrangements. TCRdb holds this immuneACCESS table with in-frame rearrangements only. Some clones are missing; in checked studies, unresolved V genes explain under half, and the rest has no known cause. For V, J and clone size, that table is used; D and trimming come from the DNA. Present in this sample are some 250,000 clones, around 86% of which were seen just once. Around 2.9% of the sample belongs to the ten largest clones.

The chain couples TRBV19 to TRBJ2-3, with 11 central nucleotides matching TRBD2. Material for sequencing was peripheral blood. The clonotype comes from a woman in her thirties who had recovered from COVID-19. The DNA sequence is as follows: TGTGCCAGTAGTAGGAGGACTAGCGGGTACACAGATACGCAGTATTTT. Protein translation: CASSRRTSGYTDTQYF.